This T cell receptor beta chain was profiled in a study of blood T cell repertoires in COVID-19 (dated by TCRdb to 2019 to 2021). Study-level background: Samples covering the acute and convalescent phases of COVID-19 were provided by collaborators in the United States, Italy and Spain. The material from the prospective study consisted of cDNA or gDNA derived from T cells, B-cell-depleted T cells, or PBMCs. The dataset comprised deeply sampled blood TCRbeta repertoires from subjects exposed to, actively infected with, or recovered from COVID-19. The repertoires were made available in a free public database intended to serve as a resource for research on the immune response to SARS-CoV-2. Samples were obtained from the ongoing ImmuneRACE study (first 160 participants) and from over 1,000 subjects provided by 6 global collaborators. Nearly every sample came with metadata listing a de-identified subject ID, COVID-19 status, age in years and sex. Where available, HLA class I and class II types were obtained from metadata supplied by the sample provider rather than from assay-based typing.

In the prospective study, participants were about 18 to 100 years old, resided in approximately 22 geographic areas of the United States, and were enrolled through a virtual design. To assign participants to cohorts, the prospective study relied on clinical history that participants themselves reported in a screening survey and a study questionnaire. ImmuneRACE Cohort 3 recovered participants were defined by two consecutive negative NP/OP PCR tests, healthcare professional clearance, or symptom resolution. In the prospective study, whole blood, serum and a nasopharyngeal or oropharyngeal swab were collected from each participant by mobile phlebotomists. Additional blood draws and questionnaires over a 2-month period could optionally be provided by prospective study participants. Prospective study blood samples were shipped either frozen or at room temperature before DNA extraction. On this clone: This clone's antigen is unknown. Base qualities are not recorded, but no much larger clone differs from it by a single base.

Spanning cysteine to phenylalanine, the CDR3 consists of 15 amino acids. Just CDR3 DNA is preserved here, 45 bases in frame from base 1. Trimming removed 3 bases from V and 4 bases from J, leaving 12 bases between the germline ends. The CDR1 and CDR2 encoded by the germline V gene (reference sequence) are MNHEY and SMNVEV. TCRbeta CDR3 regions were amplified from genomic DNA using the immunoSEQ Assay, a bias-controlled multiplex PCR. In the source study's methods: The number of nucleated cells in each sample was estimated by amplification of reference gene primers within the assay. To quantify the absolute abundance of each unique TCRbeta CDR3 rearrangement, sequence reads were collapsed and filtered. For each sample, productive Simpson clonality was calculated as the square root of Simpson's diversity index across productive rearrangements. The immuneACCESS repertoire file appears here via TCRdb, limited to in-frame rearrangements. These files lack a portion of the clones; in checked studies, under half of the deficit traces to unresolved V genes, and the cause of the others is not known. V and J calls and clone size follow that table, whereas D and trimming were derived from the DNA. This sample lists about 280,000 clones; about 85% were detected once. The ten largest make up roughly 2.7% of the sample.

On the study overall, not on this receptor specifically: The amount of clinical and demographic metadata varied by source and participant and was provided uncurated.

The origin of this receptor is a woman between 50 and 59 years old who had recovered from COVID-19. Here the chain combines TRBV27 and TRBJ2-2; TRBD1 is possibly the D segment (5 matching bases). Source material: PBMCs or T cells enriched from blood (not recorded which). DNA sequence: TGTGCCAGCAGTTTGTACAAAGGGGTCACCGGGGAGCTGTTTTTT. This sequence encodes CASSLYKGVTGELFF.